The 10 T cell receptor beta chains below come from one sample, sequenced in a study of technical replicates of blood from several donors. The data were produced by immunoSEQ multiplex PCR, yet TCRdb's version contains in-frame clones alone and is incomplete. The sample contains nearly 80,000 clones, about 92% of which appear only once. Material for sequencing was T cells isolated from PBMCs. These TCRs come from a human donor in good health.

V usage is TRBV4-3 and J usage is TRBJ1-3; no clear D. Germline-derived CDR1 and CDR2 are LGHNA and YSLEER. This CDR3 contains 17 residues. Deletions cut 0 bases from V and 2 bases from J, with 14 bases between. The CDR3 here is CASSQDPSLVAGNTIYF. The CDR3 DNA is TGCGCCAGCAGCCAAGATCCCTCTTTAGTCGCTGGAAACACCATATATTTT.

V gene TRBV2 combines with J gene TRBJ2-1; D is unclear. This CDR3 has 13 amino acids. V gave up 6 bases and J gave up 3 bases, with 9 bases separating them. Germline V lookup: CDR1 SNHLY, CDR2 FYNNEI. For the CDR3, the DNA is TGTGCCAGCAGGTACTCTAGCTACAATGAGCAGTTCTTC. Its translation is CASRYSSYNEQFF.

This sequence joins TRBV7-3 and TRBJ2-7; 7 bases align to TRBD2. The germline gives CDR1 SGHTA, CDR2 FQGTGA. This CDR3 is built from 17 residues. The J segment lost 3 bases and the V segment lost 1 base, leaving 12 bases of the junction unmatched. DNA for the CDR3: TGTGCCAGCAGCTTAATCGAGTCGGCGGGAGCTCGCTACGAGCAGTACTTC. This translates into CASSLIESAGARYEQYF.

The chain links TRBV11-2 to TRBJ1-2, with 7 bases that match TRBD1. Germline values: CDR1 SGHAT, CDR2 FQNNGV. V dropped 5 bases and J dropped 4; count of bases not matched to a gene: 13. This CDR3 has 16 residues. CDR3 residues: CASSPRTGPPGYGYTF. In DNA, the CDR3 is TGTGCCAGCAGCCCTCGGACAGGCCCTCCAGGCTATGGCTACACCTTC.

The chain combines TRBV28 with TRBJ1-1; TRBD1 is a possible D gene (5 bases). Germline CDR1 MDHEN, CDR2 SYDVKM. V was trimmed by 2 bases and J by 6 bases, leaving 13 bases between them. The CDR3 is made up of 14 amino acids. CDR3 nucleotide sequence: TGTGCCAGCAGTTTAGGCAGGGAAATTGCTGAAGCTTTCTTT. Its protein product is CASSLGREIAEAFF.

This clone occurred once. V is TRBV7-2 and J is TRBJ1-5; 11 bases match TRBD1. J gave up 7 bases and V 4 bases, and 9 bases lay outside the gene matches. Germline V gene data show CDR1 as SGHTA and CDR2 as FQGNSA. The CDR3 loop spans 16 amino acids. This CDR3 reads CASSSPLGTGGQPQHF. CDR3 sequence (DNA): TGTGCCAGCAGCTCTCCCCTAGGGACAGGGGGACAGCCCCAGCATTTT. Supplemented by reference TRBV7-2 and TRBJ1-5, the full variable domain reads GAGVSQSPSNKVTEKGKDVELRCDPISGHTALYWYRQSLGQGLEFLIYFQGNSAPDKSGLPSDRFSAERTGGSVSTLTIQRTQQEDSAVYLCASSSPLGTGGQPQHFGDGTRLSIL.

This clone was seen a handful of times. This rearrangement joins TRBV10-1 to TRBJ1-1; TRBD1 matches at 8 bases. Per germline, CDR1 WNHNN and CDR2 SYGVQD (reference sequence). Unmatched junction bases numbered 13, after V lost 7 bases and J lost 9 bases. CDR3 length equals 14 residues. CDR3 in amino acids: CASITEDRGGQAFF. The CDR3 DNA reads TGCGCCAGCATCACCGAAGACAGGGGAGGCCAAGCTTTCTTT.

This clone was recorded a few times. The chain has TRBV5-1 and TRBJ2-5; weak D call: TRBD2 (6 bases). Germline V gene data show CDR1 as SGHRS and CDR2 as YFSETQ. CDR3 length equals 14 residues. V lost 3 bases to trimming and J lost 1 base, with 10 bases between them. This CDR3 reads CASSWAGPQETQYF. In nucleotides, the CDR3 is TGCGCCAGCAGCTGGGCGGGGCCCCAAGAGACCCAGTACTTC.

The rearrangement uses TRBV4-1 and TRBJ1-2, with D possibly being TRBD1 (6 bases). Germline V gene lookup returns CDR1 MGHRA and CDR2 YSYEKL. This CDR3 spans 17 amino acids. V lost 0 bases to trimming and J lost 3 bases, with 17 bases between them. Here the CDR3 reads CASSQEEGTTEDYGYTF. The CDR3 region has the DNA TGCGCCAGCAGCCAAGAAGAGGGGACAACAGAGGACTATGGCTACACCTTC.

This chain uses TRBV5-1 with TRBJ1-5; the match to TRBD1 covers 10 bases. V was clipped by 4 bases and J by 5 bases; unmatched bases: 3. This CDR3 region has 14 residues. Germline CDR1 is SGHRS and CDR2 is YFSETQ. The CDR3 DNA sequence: TGCGCCAGCAGCCTAGGACAGGGGGATCAGCCCCAGCATTTT. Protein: CASSLGQGDQPQHF.